This passage covers 24 T cell receptor beta chains from one sample sequenced in a study of cytomegalovirus exposure and HLA in healthy donors. The PCR made use of 60 Vbeta and 13 Jbeta primers. Measured with immunoSEQ multiplex PCR; TCRdb has only the in-frame clones, and not every one. This sample has 80,000 or so clones; around 9.1% occur once, and the top ten carry approximately 23%. The material sequenced was PBMCs. These TCRs come from a man in his sixties in good health and CMV-seropositive.

This clone has more than one count but fewer than ten. The genes are TRBV2 and TRBJ2-7, with D uncertain. The CDR3 totals 12 residues. The ends were cut back, 11 bases at V and 3 bases at J, with 14 bases in the middle. The germline V gene has CDR1 SNHLY and CDR2 FYNNEI. This CDR3 reads CAAVGIGYEQYV. The CDR3 DNA follows: TGTGCCGCGGTTGGTATAGGCTACGAGCAGTACGTC.

This clone showed up just a few times. J is TRBJ2-7 and V is TRBV29-1, with D possibly matching TRBD1 (6 bases). This CDR3 region has 13 residues. With 4 bases removed from V and 7 bases from J, the gap between germline ends came to 17 bases. Germline assignment: CDR1 SQVTM and CDR2 ANQGSEA. For the CDR3, the DNA is TGCAGCGTTGCAGTGGGGGCTGTGGGGGAGCAGTACTTC. Its translation is CSVAVGAVGEQYF.

In its sample, this clone was seen once. The chain recombines TRBV7-8 with TRBJ2-5, with a tentative D call TRBD2 (6 bases). The germline CDR1 and CDR2 sequences are SGHVS and FQNEAQ. V was pared by 8 bases and J by 1 base, with 11 bases between. The CDR3 contains 13 residues. The chain's CDR3 is CASGSGGQETQYF. The CDR3 DNA reads TGTGCCAGCGGGTCCGGGGGCCAAGAGACCCAGTACTTC.

A few counts support this clone. The chain combines TRBV5-1 with TRBJ1-1, with a weak D call TRBD1 (5 bases). V was clipped by 2 bases and J by 1 base, with 15 bases between them. The CDR3 runs to 16 residues. Per germline, CDR1 SGHRS and CDR2 YFSETQ. The CDR3 reads CASSFSMDTENTEAFF. The CDR3 DNA is TGCGCCAGCAGCTTTTCTATGGACACGGAGAACACTGAAGCTTTCTTT.

The chain combines TRBV9 with TRBJ1-1; D call uncertain. Germline assignment: CDR1 SGDLS and CDR2 YYNGEE. This CDR3 has 14 residues. Trimming shortened V by 3 bases and J by 3 bases, and 12 bases separated the two germline ends. The CDR3 sequence: CASSATGVYTEAFF. The CDR3 nucleotides read TGTGCCAGCAGCGCGACCGGAGTTTACACTGAAGCTTTCTTT.

V usage is TRBV28 and J usage is TRBJ2-5; 10 bases agree with TRBD2. The V segment lost 4 bases and the J segment 6 bases; nucleotides outside the gene matches: 11. CDR1 and CDR2 from the germline V gene are MDHEN and SYDVKM. This CDR3 region has 16 residues. The CDR3 bases are TGTGCCAGCAGTTATCAAGCGGGAGGGTTAGGGAAGACCCAGTACTTC. This codes for CASSYQAGGLGKTQYF.

This clone was seen a few times. The rearrangement joins TRBV5-1 to TRBJ2-2; D is unresolved. The CDR3 sequence is 13 residues long. CDR1 and CDR2 (germline): SGHRS, YFSETQ. The V gene lost 7 bases and the J gene lost 5 bases, with 12 bases spanning the gap. This CDR3 is CASSTENTGELFF. In DNA form, the CDR3 reads TGCGCCAGCTCCACAGAGAATACCGGGGAGCTGTTTTTT.

The genes are TRBV5-8 and TRBJ2-3; weak D call: TRBD1 (6 bases). Trimming took off 4 bases at V and 2 bases at J, with 14 bases between the two ends. The CDR3 sequence is 15 residues long. Germline assignment: CDR1 SGHTS and CDR2 YDEGEE. CDR3 sequence reads: CASSLGASNTDTQYF. The CDR3 coding sequence is TGTGCCAGCAGCCTGGGGGCCTCTAACACAGATACGCAGTATTTT.

In this sample, this clone turned up a few times. This rearrangement joins TRBV4-1 to TRBJ2-1; the match to TRBD2 covers 7 bases. The germline CDR1 and CDR2 sequences are MGHRA and YSYEKL. The length of the CDR3 is 14 residues. With V trimmed by 4 bases and J by 7 bases, 7 bases remained unmatched. CDR3 in DNA: TGCGCCAGCAGCCCTGGTGGGGGGGAAAATGAGCAGTTCTTC. The encoded protein is CASSPGGGENEQFF.

The rearrangement links TRBV19 to TRBJ1-1, with a possible D match to TRBD1 (5 bases). This CDR3 is 14 amino acids long. V lost 1 base, J lost 4 bases, and 10 bases lay in between. The germline V gene encodes CDR1 LNHDA and CDR2 SQIVND (reference sequence). CDR3 sequence (DNA): TGTGCCAGTAGTATAGGCGGGGCGTCCACTGAAGCTTTCTTT. Amino acid sequence: CASSIGGASTEAFF.

V usage is TRBV5-1 and J usage is TRBJ1-2; D is possibly TRBD1 (6 bases). CDR1 and CDR2 from the germline V gene are SGHRS and YFSETQ. This CDR3 spans 15 amino acids. Trimming took off 1 base at V and 4 bases at J, with 14 bases between the two ends. The CDR3 DNA reads as TGCGCCAGCAGCTTGAGTCAGGGGCTGGGCTATGGCTACACCTTC. It is translated as CASSLSQGLGYGYTF.

This clone occurred a few times. The chain has TRBV28 and TRBJ2-5; D may be TRBD2 (6 bases). The CDR3 sequence is 16 residues long. Germline V CDR1 and CDR2: MDHEN, SYDVKM. V was clipped by 4 bases and J by 0 bases, with 15 bases between them. Here the CDR3 reads CASSSVLGGNQETQYF. Here the CDR3 DNA reads TGTGCCAGCAGTTCCGTCCTCGGGGGAAACCAAGAGACCCAGTACTTC.

The genes are TRBV9 and TRBJ2-5, with a tentative D call TRBD2 (5 bases). CDR1 and CDR2 (germline): SGDLS, YYNGEE. CDR3 size: 13 residues. Trimming removed 0 bases from V and 6 bases from J, with 9 bases in between. The CDR3 sequence is CASSVEAGKTQYF. The CDR3 DNA sequence: TGTGCCAGCAGCGTAGAGGCGGGTAAGACCCAGTACTTC.

The sample holds one count of this clone. The rearrangement links TRBV18 to TRBJ1-1; tentative D call: TRBD1 (6 bases). This CDR3 is built from 15 residues. From germline, CDR1 is KGHSH and CDR2 LQKENI. Trimming took off 1 base at V and 4 bases at J, with 13 bases between the two ends. In nucleotides, the CDR3 is TGTGCCAGCTCACCACGAGGGGGGGAGAGCACTGAAGCTTTCTTT. Amino acid sequence: CASSPRGGESTEAFF.

This clone appeared a few times. This chain links TRBV21-1 with TRBJ2-5; the D call in the table, TRBD2, was not verified against the DNA. TRBV21-1 is recorded as a pseudogene. CDR3 length: 16 residues. In DNA form, the CDR3 reads TGTGCCAGCAGCAAGGGACTAGCGGGGTTCCACGAGACCCAGTACTTC. This gives the protein CASSKGLAGFHETQYF.

This clone was counted only a few times. The CDR3 nucleotides are TGTGCCATCAGTGAAAGAGGGACAGGGGGAGGGCGTGAGCAGTTCTTC. It codes for CAISERGTGGGREQFF. The rearrangement joins TRBV10-3 to TRBJ2-1; 11 nucleotides agree with TRBD1. J gave up 9 bases and V 3 bases, and 10 bases lay outside the gene matches. Germline CDR1 and CDR2: ENHRY and SYGVKD. There are 16 residues in the CDR3.

This clone was seen a few times. This chain connects TRBV27 to TRBJ1-5; unclear D gene. The CDR3 length is 15 residues. V was trimmed by 7 bases and J by 2 bases, leaving 15 bases between them. Germline values: CDR1 MNHEY, CDR2 SMNVEV (reference sequence). CDR3 in amino acids: CASTPGPEGNQPQHF. Written as DNA, the CDR3 is TGTGCCAGCACCCCGGGTCCGGAGGGCAATCAGCCCCAGCATTTT.

This clone was observed a few times. The CDR3 DNA sequence: TGTGCCAGCAGCTCCTTAGCGGGAGGGCCGGAGACCCAGTACTTC. It encodes CASSSLAGGPETQYF. The gene calls are TRBV5-4 and TRBJ2-5; 11 bases match TRBD2. Germline values: CDR1 SGHNT, CDR2 YYREEE (reference sequence). This CDR3 is built from 15 residues. V shed 3 bases, J shed 5 bases, and the junction held 6 bases outside the gene matches.

The chain employs TRBV4-1 and TRBJ2-5; weak D call: TRBD1 (6 bases). The CDR3 is made up of 15 amino acids. Per the germline V gene, CDR1 is MGHRA and CDR2 is YSYEKL. V was trimmed by 3 bases and J by 2 bases, leaving 13 bases between them. CDR3 in amino acids: CASSQKEDSQETQYF. The DNA for the CDR3 is TGCGCCAGCAGCCAGAAGGAGGACAGTCAAGAGACCCAGTACTTC.

This clone has only a few counts. V is TRBV28 and J is TRBJ2-7; TRBD1 might be the D (6 bases). V was pared by 3 bases and J by 0 bases, with 12 bases between. The CDR3 sequence is 15 residues long. CDR1 MDHEN and CDR2 SYDVKM come from the germline V gene. The CDR3 protein is CASSLLRDNSYEQYF. CDR3 nucleotides: TGTGCCAGCAGTTTGCTACGGGACAACTCCTACGAGCAGTACTTC. Full variable domain (missing parts from reference TRBV28 and TRBJ2-7): DVKVTQSSRYLVKRTGEKVFLECVQDMDHENMFWYRQDPGLGLRLIYFSYDVKMKEKGDIPEGYSVSREKKERFSLILESASTNQTSMYLCASSLLRDNSYEQYFGPGTRLTVT.

The V gene is TRBV5-1, the J gene TRBJ2-1; D may be TRBD1 (5 bases). Trimming left V 1 base short and J 15 bases short, with 11 bases between. Looked up from germline, CDR1 is SGHRS and CDR2 is YFSETQ. The CDR3 has 11 residues. The CDR3 is CASSLKDILFF. CDR3 bases: TGCGCCAGCAGCTTGAAGGACATACTGTTCTTC.

J is TRBJ1-1 and V is TRBV27; D ambiguous. Trimming took 5 bases from V and 4 from J, leaving 14 bases between them. The CDR3 covers 14 residues. Germline lookup yields CDR1 MNHEY and CDR2 SMNVEV (reference sequence). CDR3 bases: TGTGCCAGCAGTCCCGGAGGTGGCTCCACTGAAGCTTTCTTT. This codes for CASSPGGGSTEAFF.

The sample holds a few counts of this clone. The chain joins TRBV6-5 to TRBJ1-3; 8 positions match TRBD1. The CDR3 totals 16 residues. J was trimmed by 4 bases and V by 4 bases; bases with no gene match: 9. CDR1 is MNHEY and CDR2 is SVGAGI in the germline V gene. This CDR3 reads CASSSTQGAGGNTIYF. The CDR3 bases are TGTGCCAGCAGTTCAACTCAGGGGGCGGGCGGAAACACCATATATTTT.

This clone was seen only a few times. The rearrangement joins TRBV6-1 to TRBJ2-7, with D possibly matching TRBD1 (6 bases). Trimming left V 0 bases short and J 3 bases short, with 12 bases between. Germline V lookup: CDR1 MNHNS, CDR2 SASEGT. The length of the CDR3 is 15 residues. The CDR3: CASSEADRIFYEQYF. CDR3 coding DNA: TGTGCCAGCAGTGAAGCCGACAGGATATTCTACGAGCAGTACTTC.